This TCR beta chain was identified during a study of radiation and T cells in renal cell carcinoma (dated by TCRdb to about 2020). At the level of the whole study: In total, 50 to 55 samples underwent TCR beta sequencing: approximately 25 tumors plus 27 peripheral blood samples. The final blood draw was performed at 4 weeks after radiation, at the same time as nephrectomy. Across all 53 samples, over 4,000,000 unique CDR3 nucleotide sequences encoding approximately 3,000,000 unique CDR3 amino acid sequences were identified. General conclusions and limits of the study: In blood, the top tumor clonotypes increased from baseline to 2 weeks after radiation and then shrank by 4 weeks, which suggests a temporary expansion of tumor-resident clones. Tracking of blood repertoire dynamics stopped at three to five weeks after treatment, with no follow-up past that point. Because the trial had a single-armed design, the trial could not examine how radiation dose or scheduling affected the TCR repertoire. Because no pretreatment tumor biopsies were available, whether clonotypes were present in the tumor at baseline could not be determined.

CDR1 and CDR2, looked up from the germline V gene (reference sequence), are SEHNR and FQNEAQ. V is reduced by 6 bases and J by 5 bases, leaving a spacing of 10 bases between them. Reading from cysteine to phenylalanine, the CDR3 counts 13 amino acids. The read is trimmed to its CDR3 DNA, 39 bases read in frame from base 1. The time point label on this specimen signifies: blood 4 weeks post-SBRT, at nephrectomy. The sample's treatment or condition label, in plain terms: 15 Gy SBRT to primary tumor, nephrectomy 4 weeks later. Samples were obtained from a clinical trial, in which 15 Gy stereotactic body radiation therapy was delivered to primary renal cell carcinomas and nephrectomy was performed 4 weeks later. Serial peripheral blood from radiation-treated patients was sampled at baseline, 2 weeks and 4 weeks after SBRT to track tumor-enriched clonotypes. All patients had renal cell carcinoma with clear cell pathology. The QIAamp DNA Blood Mini Kit (Qiagen) was used to prepare genomic DNA for TCR sequencing. Samples were included in the analyses only if all quality control checks were passed.

The immunoSEQ kit was used, according to the manufacturer's recommendations, to generate TCR beta libraries from genomic DNA. To prepare libraries, a first multiplex PCR with proprietary primers was run, followed by a second PCR that added unique barcodes, and a bead cleanup was done after each round. A positive control reaction and a negative control reaction, both provided in the kit, were run with every batch of samples. The final libraries were assessed on an Agilent 4200 TapeStation D1000 ScreenTape, pooled by volume, and quantified by qPCR. Sequencing was performed on an Illumina NextSeq500 using a MidOutput 150-cycle cartridge, with 156 Read1 cycles, 15 Index1 cycles, and the kit custom primers. The pooled library was loaded at 0.9 to 1 pM with a roughly 20% PhiX control spike-in. In the original analysis: Vendor-processed data were analyzed in R, with a clonotype defined as all T cells sharing the same CDR3 nucleotide sequence. In the clone abundance analyses, frequencies in each sample were normalized to that sample's 10,000 most abundant clones. Public T cell clones, which averaged fewer than five per sample, were excluded before analysis. A difference in abundance of at least 32-fold between compartments was used to define tumor-enriched and baseline blood-enriched clonotypes. A beta-binomial differential abundance model was applied to find clonotypes that expanded or contracted between blood time points. The Baroni-Urbani and Buser coefficient was used to measure tumor-blood repertoire similarity, and groups were compared with two-tailed Wilcoxon tests in R. TCRdb retrieved this table from immuneACCESS and kept in-frame rearrangements only. Not all clones are present; in checked studies, unresolved V genes account for under half, and no reason is known for the remainder. V and J calls and clone size follow that table, whereas D and trimming were derived from the DNA. The sample records 30,000 to 40,000 clones, roughly 80% of which are singletons. 30% to 35% of the sample is held by the ten biggest clonotypes.

Points on this clone: The antigen it recognizes is unknown. No much larger clone exists at a distance of one base, and base qualities are not known.

The V and J segments used are TRBV7-9 and TRBJ2-2, with an unclear D gene assignment. Material: blood, obtained from a patient whose treatment included radiotherapy and nephrectomy. The receptor comes from a man between 60 and 70 years old with renal cell carcinoma. This receptor carries the CDR3 CASSAKTTGELFF. The bases read TGTGCCAGCAGTGCAAAAACGACCGGGGAGCTGTTTTTT. The variable domain in full, with residues beyond the CDR3 obtained from the reference TRBV7-9 and TRBJ2-2 genes, is DTGVSQNPRHKITKRGQNVTFRCDPISEHNRLYWYRQTLGQGPEFLTYFQNEAQLEKSRLLSDRFSAERPKGSFSTLEIQRTEQGDSAMYLCASSAKTTGELFFGEGSRLTVL.